Listed here is a single TCR beta chain. Its antigen is not identified. This entry belongs to a study of OX40 agonist ivuxolimab in advanced cancers. For the study at large: Administration of intravenous ivuxolimab to patients occurred every 2 weeks at 0.01 to 10 mg/kg. Cancers in dose escalation were hepatocellular, melanoma, renal cell and head and neck. Eligibility rules accepted prior anti-PD-1, anti-PD-L1 or anti-CTLA-4 therapy, and roughly 42% had some.

The method was immunoSEQ multiplex PCR; TCRdb's version includes in-frame clones alone and lacks a portion of them. This table holds about 76,000 clones, approximately 87% found once. Whole-study results and caveats: Specificity for antigen went undetermined in the expanded peripheral T cells.

The clonotype was recovered from an adult with an advanced solid tumor such as melanoma, head and neck, liver or kidney cancer. The sequencing used CD4+ or CD8+ T cells sorted from blood, collected in a trial of the OX40 agonist ivuxolimab.

The CDR3 region has the DNA TGTGCCAGCAGCCTCACTAGCGGGGGGGCCAACGCAGATACGCAGTATTTT. Its translation: CASSLTSGGANADTQYF. V is TRBV27 and J is TRBJ2-3, with 13 bases lining up with TRBD2. The CDR3 has 17 residues. The germline V gene encodes CDR1 MNHEY and CDR2 SMNVEV (reference sequence). Trimming took 6 bases from V and 4 from J; bases not matched to a gene: 10.